This T cell receptor (beta chain) was profiled in a study of cytomegalovirus exposure and HLA in healthy donors. The method was immunoSEQ multiplex PCR; TCRdb's version includes in-frame clones alone and lacks a portion of them. The sample records about 70,000 clones, 94% being singletons. Germline trimming cut 4 bases from V and 2 bases from J; bases unmatched to any gene: 10. Germline V gene lookup returns CDR1 MNHEY and CDR2 SMNVEV (reference sequence). The CDR3 is made up of 18 amino acids. The sequencing sample was made of PBMCs. V is TRBV27 and J is TRBJ2-3, with TRBD2 identical over 12 bases. The receptor's source is a woman younger than 30 in good health and CMV-seropositive. CDR3 loop: CASSSLTRLAGDTDTQYF. CDR3 bases: TGTGCCAGCAGTTCCCTAACCCGACTAGCGGGAGACACAGATACGCAGTATTTT.